This paragraph covers one T cell receptor beta chain sequence. What antigen it recognizes has not been identified. Qualities for individual bases were not recorded, and no much larger clone is one base off. The CDR3, cysteine through phenylalanine, is 13 amino acids long. Of all the DNA, just the CDR3 is kept, 39 bases in frame from base 1. Via the germline V gene, CDR1 is SGHVS and CDR2 FQNEAQ. Germline trimming amounts to 8 bases on V and 5 bases on J, with 6 as the count of junction bases outside the gene matches. The data were taken from a study of OX40 agonist ivuxolimab in advanced cancers. In the study overall: Ivuxolimab, which targeted the costimulatory receptor OX40 (CD134), was an agonistic, fully human IgG2 monoclonal antibody. Intravenous ivuxolimab was administered to patients every 2 weeks at six dose levels: 0.01, 0.1, 0.3, 1.5, 3 and 10 mg/kg. Of the approximately 54 patients in dose escalation, about 20 had hepatocellular carcinoma, about 15 had melanoma, 9 had renal cell carcinoma and 9 had head and neck cancer. In the dose-escalation cohort, approximately 82% of patients were male, and the mean age was roughly 60 years, with a range of 23 to 79. Prior anti-PD-1, anti-PD-L1 or anti-CTLA-4 therapy was permitted, and checkpoint inhibitors had been received by about 44% of dose-escalation patients. Partial responses were achieved by three dose-escalation patients, of whom one had hepatocellular carcinoma and two had cutaneous melanoma. Peripheral TCRbeta sequencing was intended to test whether TCR sequence diversity was altered and clonal T-cell expansion was caused by ivuxolimab. The paper covers the monotherapy dose-escalation part of the phase I ivuxolimab trial, which included N of about 50 patients. Findings and caveats that apply to the study as a whole: Antigen specificity was not determined for the clonally expanded peripheral T cells. After ivuxolimab, more expanded clones were found on average in CD8+ T cells than in CD4+ T cells. Low levels of normalized T-cell clonal expansion were also seen in some patients who did not respond. At doses of 0.1 to 3.0 mg/kg, clonal expansion of both CD4+ and CD8+ blood T cells was observed from baseline to week 6. In partial responders in the 0.1-3.0 mg/kg groups, normalized peripheral clonal expansion was found to be among the lowest, especially among CD8+ T cells.

Patients with autoimmune disease history or receiving systemic immunosuppression were excluded from the trial. Peripheral blood for TCR sequencing was collected from all dose cohorts at baseline, on cycle 4 day 1, and on cycle 7 day 1. The samples were taken from a phase I, first-in-human, multicenter, open-label dose-escalation trial of ivuxolimab. The trial enrolled adults with locally advanced or metastatic head and neck squamous cell, hepatocellular, melanoma or renal cell carcinoma. Before TCR sequencing, CD4+ T cells and CD8+ T cells from peripheral blood were sorted into separate populations. Genomic DNA was isolated from the sorted cells so that the TCRbeta CDR3 region could be sequenced. The immunoSEQ Assay was used to sequence the TCRbeta CDR3 regions. TCRdb retrieved this table from immuneACCESS and kept in-frame rearrangements only. Not all clones are present; in checked studies, unresolved V genes account for under half, and no reason is known for the remainder. This sample is represented by some 91,000 clones; around 87% of them were singletons. Approximately 4.8% of the sample is in the top ten clones.

The source material was CD4+ or CD8+ T cells sorted from blood, sampled in a trial of the OX40 agonist ivuxolimab. This TCR derives from an adult with an advanced solid tumor such as melanoma, head and neck, liver or kidney cancer. Here the chain combines TRBV7-8 and TRBJ2-1, with 7 middle bases fitting TRBD1. The base sequence is TGTGCCAGCGGCCGGGACAGAAACAATGAGCAGTTCTTC. Protein translation: CASGRDRNNEQFF.